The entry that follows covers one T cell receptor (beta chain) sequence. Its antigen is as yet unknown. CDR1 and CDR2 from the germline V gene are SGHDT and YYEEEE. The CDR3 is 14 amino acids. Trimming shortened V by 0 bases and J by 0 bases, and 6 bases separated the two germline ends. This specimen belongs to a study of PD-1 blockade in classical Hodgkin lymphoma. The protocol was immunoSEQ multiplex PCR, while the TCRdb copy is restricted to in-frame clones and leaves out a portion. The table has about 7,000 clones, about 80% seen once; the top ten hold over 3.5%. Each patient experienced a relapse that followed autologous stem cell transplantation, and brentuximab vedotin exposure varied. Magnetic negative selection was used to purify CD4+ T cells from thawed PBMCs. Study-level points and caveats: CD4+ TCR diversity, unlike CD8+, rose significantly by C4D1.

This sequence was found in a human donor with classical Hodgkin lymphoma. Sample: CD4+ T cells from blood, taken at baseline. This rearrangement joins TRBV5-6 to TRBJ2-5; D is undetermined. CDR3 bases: TGTGCCAGCAGCTTGGCCGGATACCAAGAGACCCAGTACTTC. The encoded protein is CASSLAGYQETQYF.